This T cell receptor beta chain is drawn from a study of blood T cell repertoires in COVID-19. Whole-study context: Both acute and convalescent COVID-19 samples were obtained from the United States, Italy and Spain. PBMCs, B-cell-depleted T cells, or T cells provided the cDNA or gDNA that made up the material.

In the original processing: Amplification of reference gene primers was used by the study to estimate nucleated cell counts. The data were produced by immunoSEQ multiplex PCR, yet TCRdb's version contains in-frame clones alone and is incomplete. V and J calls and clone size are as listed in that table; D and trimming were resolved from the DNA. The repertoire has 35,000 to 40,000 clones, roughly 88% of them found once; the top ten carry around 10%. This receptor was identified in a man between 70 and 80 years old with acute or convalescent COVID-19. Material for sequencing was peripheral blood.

CDR3 bases: TGTGCCAGCAGCTTATCTCAACAAGTCAATGAGCAGTTCTTC. Translated, it gives CASSLSQQVNEQFF. The chain employs TRBV7-6 and TRBJ2-1; D unresolved. V was shortened by 2 bases and J by 6 bases, with 11 bases between the two germline ends. CDR3 length: 14 residues. Per germline, CDR1 SGHVS and CDR2 FNYEAQ.